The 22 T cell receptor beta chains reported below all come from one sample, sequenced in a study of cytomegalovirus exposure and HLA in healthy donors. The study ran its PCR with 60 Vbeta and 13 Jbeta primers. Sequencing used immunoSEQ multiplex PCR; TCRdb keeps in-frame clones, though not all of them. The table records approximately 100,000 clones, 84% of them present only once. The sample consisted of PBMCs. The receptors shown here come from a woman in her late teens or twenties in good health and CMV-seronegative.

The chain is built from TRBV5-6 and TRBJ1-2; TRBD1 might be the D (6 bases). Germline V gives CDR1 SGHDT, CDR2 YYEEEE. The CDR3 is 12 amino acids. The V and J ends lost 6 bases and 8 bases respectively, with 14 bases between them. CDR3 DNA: TGTGCCAGCACCGTTGAAAGGGGGGGCTACACCTTC. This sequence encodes CASTVERGGYTF.

The CDR3 loop reads CASSLGLAGVTGELFF. The CDR3 bases are TGTGCCAGCAGCTTGGGACTAGCGGGGGTAACCGGGGAGCTGTTTTTT. The rearrangement links TRBV7-9 to TRBJ2-2, with 14 bases lining up with TRBD2. The V and J ends lost 3 bases and 5 bases, in that order; junction bases with no gene match: 2. Germline-derived CDR1 and CDR2 are SEHNR and FQNEAQ (reference sequence). The CDR3 contains 16 residues.

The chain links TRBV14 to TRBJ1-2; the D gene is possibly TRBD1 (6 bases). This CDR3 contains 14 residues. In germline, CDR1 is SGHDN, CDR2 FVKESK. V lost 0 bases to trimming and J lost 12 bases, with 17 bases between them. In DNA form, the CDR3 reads TGTGCCAGCAGCCAAGATCATTCTGGGGGGGCCAACACCTTC. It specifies CASSQDHSGGANTF.

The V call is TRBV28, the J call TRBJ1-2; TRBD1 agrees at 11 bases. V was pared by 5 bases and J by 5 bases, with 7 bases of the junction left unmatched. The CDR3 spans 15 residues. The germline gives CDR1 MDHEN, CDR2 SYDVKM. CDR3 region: CASSTAGTGGYGYTF. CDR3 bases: TGTGCCAGCAGTACAGCCGGGACAGGGGGGTATGGCTACACCTTC.

This CDR3 reads CASSIPGTGWDEQFF. The DNA of the CDR3 is TGTGCCAGCAGCATACCCGGGACAGGGTGGGATGAGCAGTTCTTC. The V and J genes are TRBV7-6 and TRBJ2-1; 9 bases line up with TRBD1. CDR3 length equals 15 residues. Germline V gene sequence: CDR1 SGHVS, CDR2 FNYEAQ. J gave up 8 bases and V 5 bases, and 10 bases lay outside the gene matches.

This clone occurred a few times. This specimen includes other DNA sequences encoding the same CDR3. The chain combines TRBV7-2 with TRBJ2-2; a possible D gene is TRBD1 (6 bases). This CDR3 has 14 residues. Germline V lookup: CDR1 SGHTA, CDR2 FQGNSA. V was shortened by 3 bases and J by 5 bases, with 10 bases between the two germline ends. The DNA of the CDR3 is TGTGCCAGCAGCTTGAGAGGGGGAACCGGGGAGCTGTTTTTT. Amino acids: CASSLRGGTGELFF.

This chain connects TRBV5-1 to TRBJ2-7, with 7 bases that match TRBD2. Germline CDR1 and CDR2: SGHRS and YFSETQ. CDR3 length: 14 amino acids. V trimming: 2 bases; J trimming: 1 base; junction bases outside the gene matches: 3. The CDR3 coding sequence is TGCGCCAGCAGCTTCTCTAGCGGATCCTACGAGCAGTACTTC. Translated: CASSFSSGSYEQYF.

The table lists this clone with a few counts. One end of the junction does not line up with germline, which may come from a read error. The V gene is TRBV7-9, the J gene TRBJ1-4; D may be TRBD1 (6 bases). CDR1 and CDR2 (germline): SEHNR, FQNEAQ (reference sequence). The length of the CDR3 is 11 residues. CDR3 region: CSSSLQGGLFF. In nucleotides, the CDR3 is TGTTCCAGCAGCTTACAGGGAGGACTGTTTTTT.

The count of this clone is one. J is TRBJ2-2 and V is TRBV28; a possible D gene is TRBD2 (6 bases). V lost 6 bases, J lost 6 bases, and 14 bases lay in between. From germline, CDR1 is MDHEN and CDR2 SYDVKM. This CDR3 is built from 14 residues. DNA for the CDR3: TGTGCCAGCAGGTTTCTAGGCGGGGCCGGGGAGCTGTTTTTT. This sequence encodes CASRFLGGAGELFF.

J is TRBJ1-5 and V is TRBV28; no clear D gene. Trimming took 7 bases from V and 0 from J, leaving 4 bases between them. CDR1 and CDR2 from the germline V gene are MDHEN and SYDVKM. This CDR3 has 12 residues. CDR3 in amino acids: CASTYSNQPQHF. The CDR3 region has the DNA TGTGCCAGCACTTATAGCAATCAGCCCCAGCATTTT.

The CDR3 coding sequence is TGTGCCAGCAGCTCAACAGGGGGCGGAGAGACCCAGTACTTC. Its translation is CASSSTGGGETQYF. The V and J genes are TRBV7-2 and TRBJ2-5; TRBD1 aligns across 9 bases. The germline gives CDR1 SGHTA, CDR2 FQGNSA. The CDR3 covers 14 residues. Trimming took 4 bases from V and 4 from J; bases not matched to a gene: 4. Together with reference TRBV7-2 and TRBJ2-5, the CDR3 gives the full variable domain: GAGVSQSPSNKVTEKGKDVELRCDPISGHTALYWYRQSLGQGLEFLIYFQGNSAPDKSGLPSDRFSAERTGGSVSTLTIQRTQQEDSAVYLCASSSTGGGETQYFGPGTRLLVL.

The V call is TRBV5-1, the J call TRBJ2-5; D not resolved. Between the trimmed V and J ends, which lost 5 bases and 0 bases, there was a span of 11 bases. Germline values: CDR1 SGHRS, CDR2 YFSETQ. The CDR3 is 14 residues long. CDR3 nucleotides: TGCGCCAGCAGACCGACTTTAAACCAAGAGACCCAGTACTTC. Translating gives CASRPTLNQETQYF.

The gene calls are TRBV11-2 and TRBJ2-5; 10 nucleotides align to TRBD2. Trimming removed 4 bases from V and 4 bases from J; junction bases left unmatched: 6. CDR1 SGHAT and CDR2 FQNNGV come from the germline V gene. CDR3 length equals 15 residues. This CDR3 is CASSSGASGGETQYF. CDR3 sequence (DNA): TGTGCCAGCAGCTCCGGGGCTAGCGGGGGAGAGACCCAGTACTTC.

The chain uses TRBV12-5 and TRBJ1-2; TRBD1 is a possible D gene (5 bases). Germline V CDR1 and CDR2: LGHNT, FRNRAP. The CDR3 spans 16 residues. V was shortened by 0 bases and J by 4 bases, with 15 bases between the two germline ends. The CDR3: CASGLVLSGISYGYTF. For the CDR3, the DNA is TGTGCTAGTGGTTTGGTACTATCAGGGATAAGCTATGGCTACACCTTC.

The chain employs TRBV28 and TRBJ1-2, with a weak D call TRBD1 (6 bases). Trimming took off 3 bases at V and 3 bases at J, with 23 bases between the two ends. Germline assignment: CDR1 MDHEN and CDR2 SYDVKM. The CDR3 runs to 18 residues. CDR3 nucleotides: TGTGCCAGCAGTTTCTTTCGAAGACAGGTGAGGGATCACTATGGCTACACCTTC. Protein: CASSFFRRQVRDHYGYTF.

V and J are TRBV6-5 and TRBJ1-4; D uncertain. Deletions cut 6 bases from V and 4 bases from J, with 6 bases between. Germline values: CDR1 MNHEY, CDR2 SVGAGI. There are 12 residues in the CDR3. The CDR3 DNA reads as TGTGCCAGCAGGAACGGTAATGAAAAACTGTTTTTT. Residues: CASRNGNEKLFF.

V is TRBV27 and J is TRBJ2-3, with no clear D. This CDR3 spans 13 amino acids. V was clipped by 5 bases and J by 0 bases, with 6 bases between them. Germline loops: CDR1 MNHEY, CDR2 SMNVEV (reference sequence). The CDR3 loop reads CASSVSSTDTQYF. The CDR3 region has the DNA TGTGCCAGCAGTGTCTCTAGCACAGATACGCAGTATTTT.

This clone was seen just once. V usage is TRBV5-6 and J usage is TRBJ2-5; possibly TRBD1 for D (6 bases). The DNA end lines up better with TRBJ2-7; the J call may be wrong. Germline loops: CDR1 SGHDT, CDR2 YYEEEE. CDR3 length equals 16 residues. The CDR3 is CASSPQGSATFYEQYF. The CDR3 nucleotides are TGTGCCAGCAGCCCACAGGGTTCGGCCACATTCTACGAGCAGTACTTC.

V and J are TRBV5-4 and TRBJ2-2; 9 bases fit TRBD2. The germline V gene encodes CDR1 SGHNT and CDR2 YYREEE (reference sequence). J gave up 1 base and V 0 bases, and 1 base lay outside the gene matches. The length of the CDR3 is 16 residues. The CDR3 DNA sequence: TGTGCCAGCAGCTTGGAACTAGCGGGGAACACCGGGGAGCTGTTTTTT. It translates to CASSLELAGNTGELFF.

In DNA form, the CDR3 reads TGTGCCAGCAGTGTAAGTGTGGGGGACAGTAATTCACCCCTCCACTTT. It encodes CASSVSVGDSNSPLHF. The chain combines TRBV6-1 with TRBJ1-6, with 7 positions matching TRBD1. With V trimmed by 4 bases and J by 6 bases, 9 bases remained unmatched. This CDR3 is 16 amino acids long. Per germline, CDR1 MNHNS and CDR2 SASEGT.

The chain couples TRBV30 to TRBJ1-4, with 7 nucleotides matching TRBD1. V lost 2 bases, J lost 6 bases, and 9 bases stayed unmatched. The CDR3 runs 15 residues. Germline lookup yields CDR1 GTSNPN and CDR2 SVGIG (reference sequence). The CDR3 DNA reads TGTGCCTGGAGTTCTCACAGGGGTGAGGATGAAAAACTGTTTTTT. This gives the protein CAWSSHRGEDEKLFF.

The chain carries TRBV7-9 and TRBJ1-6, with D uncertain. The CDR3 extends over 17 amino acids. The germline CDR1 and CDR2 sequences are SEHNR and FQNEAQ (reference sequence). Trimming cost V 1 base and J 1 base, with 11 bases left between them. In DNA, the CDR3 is TGTGCCAGCAGCTTAGGAGACCCGGGGTCCTATAATTCACCCCTCCACTTT. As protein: CASSLGDPGSYNSPLHF.